Sequencing of this T cell receptor beta chain was carried out in a study of blood T cell repertoires in COVID-19. The germline V and J ends were trimmed by 1 base and 10 bases, with 16 bases remaining between them. Germline loops: CDR1 GTSNPN, CDR2 SVGIG (reference sequence). This CDR3 spans 13 amino acids. Original handling: Reference gene primer amplification gave estimated nucleated cell counts. Measured with immunoSEQ multiplex PCR; TCRdb has only the in-frame clones, and not every one. The DNA gave D and trimming, while V, J and clone size come from that table. Counted here are under 200,000 clones, about four fifths occurring once; the ten biggest clones make up 3% to 4%.

The sequence derives from a woman aged 55 to 70 who had recovered from COVID-19. This rearrangement joins TRBV30 to TRBJ1-1; D is possibly TRBD1 (5 bases). The sample comprised PBMCs or T cells enriched from blood (not recorded which). The CDR3 DNA is TGTGCCTGGAGTGAATTCCCAGGGTGGGGAGCTTTCTTT. It specifies CAWSEFPGWGAFF.